The following is a T cell receptor (beta chain) sequence with its context. Its matching antigen is unknown. Looked up from germline, CDR1 is SGHTA and CDR2 is FQGNSA. This CDR3 region has 16 residues. V was shortened by 5 bases and J by 1 base, with 15 bases between the two germline ends. The data derive from a study of shared clonotypes between healthy human individuals. Study conclusions and caveats: How much donors shared clonotypes was expected to be affected by sequencing depth.

Every immunoSEQ plate was one replicate of a subset's evenly spread DNA. Input per replicate PCR of unsorted PBMC was around 300 ng DNA, corresponding to tens of thousands of T cell genomes. Original data processing: Without quality scores, immunoSEQ junctional reads could not be filtered like full-length reads. Profiled with immunoSEQ multiplex PCR; TCRdb holds only in-frame clones, not every one. The V and J calls and the clone size are those of that table, but D and trimming were determined from the DNA. The data show roughly 480,000 clones, roughly 78% seen once. The chain recombines TRBV7-2 with TRBJ1-5; a weak D match, TRBD1 (6 bases). Input material: PBMCs. This TCR derives from a woman aged 40 to 55 in good health. Some clones in this sample may be carry-over from other donors' samples. This chain's CDR3 is CASSPTGGQSNQPQHF. Here the CDR3 DNA reads TGTGCCAGCAGCCCCACGGGGGGGCAGAGCAATCAGCCCCAGCATTTT.